The 4 T cell receptor beta chains listed next were all sequenced from one sample in a study of CD8 T cells in ankylosing spondylitis. TCRdb recomputed calls from the 5' RACE reads with MiXCR, one row per CDR3 protein. There are under 250,000 distinct CDR3 sequences in the sample; around 10% occur only once, and under 8% lies in the top ten. The sample consisted of blood, either unsorted or a sorted T cell fraction (not recorded which). Receptor source: a male donor with ankylosing spondylitis or in good health (not recorded which).

There are many counts of this clonotype. The rearrangement joins TRBV5-4 to TRBJ2-5, with no clear D. Germline V gives CDR1 SGHNT, CDR2 YYREEE (reference sequence). V lost 0 bases to trimming and J lost 3 bases, with 6 bases between them. The CDR3 is 13 amino acids. The CDR3 spells CASSLASEETQYF. CDR3 DNA sequence: TGTGCCAGCAGCTTGGCGAGCGAAGAGACCCAGTACTTC.

The J gene is TRBJ2-1, the V gene TRBV18; 9 positions match TRBD2. The CDR3 contains 14 residues. In germline, CDR1 is KGHSH, CDR2 LQKENI. The trim removed 2 bases at V and 7 bases at J, leaving 3 bases unmatched. The CDR3 coding sequence is TGTGCCAGCTCACCATCCCTAGCGGGAAATGAGCAGTTCTTC. Amino acids: CASSPSLAGNEQFF.

This clonotype was observed at least ten times. This chain uses TRBV25-1 with TRBJ1-1; 7 positions match TRBD1. The V gene's germline CDR1 is MGHDK and CDR2 SYGVNS. The CDR3 consists of 15 residues. The V gene end was trimmed by 6 bases and the J gene end by 3 bases; junction bases not matched to a gene: 10. CDR3: CASRVPRGEHTEAFF. The CDR3 nucleotides read TGTGCCAGCAGGGTCCCCAGGGGGGAGCACACTGAAGCTTTCTTT.

This clonotype occurred many times. One end of the junction varies from germline; a read error may be responsible. The chain employs TRBV5-1 and TRBJ2-5; D might be TRBD1 (5 bases). The CDR3 length is 14 residues. Looked up from germline, CDR1 is SGHRS and CDR2 is YFSETQ. The CDR3 region is CASSLGTGQETQYF. In DNA, the CDR3 is TGTGCCAGCAGCTTGGGAACAGGCCAAGAGACCCAGTACTTC.